The 18 T cell receptor beta chains in this list originate from one sample, sequenced in a study of breast tumors, draining lymph nodes, adjacent tissues. TCRdb recomputed calls from the multiplex PCR reads with MiXCR, one row per CDR3 protein. This table holds 200,000 to 300,000 distinct CDR3 sequences, roughly 30% found once. Breast cancer patients provided tissue from their axillary draining lymph nodes. The sample was axillary lymph node tissue. These receptors came from a female donor with breast cancer. Some clones in this sample may be carry-over from other donors' samples.

This clonotype was detected many times. J is TRBJ2-1 and V is TRBV11-2; 9 bases map to TRBD2. The CDR3 is 16 residues long. Trimming took 1 base from V and 3 from J; bases not matched to a gene: 4. Germline V gene data show CDR1 as SGHAT and CDR2 as FQNNGV. The CDR3 sequence: CASSLAGLAYYNEQFF. The CDR3 nucleotides are TGTGCCAGCAGCTTAGCGGGACTAGCCTACTACAATGAGCAGTTCTTC.

This clonotype was recorded at least ten times. The chain recombines TRBV4-3 with TRBJ2-3; a possible D gene is TRBD2 (6 bases). The CDR3 spans 15 residues. Trimming cost V 1 base and J 1 base, with 9 bases left between them. Germline V gene lookup returns CDR1 LGHNA and CDR2 YSLEER. The CDR3 DNA reads as TGCGCCAGCAGCCAAGGGACTATCCGCACAGATACGCAGTATTTT. Translation gives CASSQGTIRTDTQYF.

The CDR3 loop is CAWSKAKTNPYEQYF. CDR3 in DNA: TGTGCCTGGAGTAAGGCCAAGACTAATCCCTACGAGCAGTACTTC. The genes are TRBV30 and TRBJ2-7; possibly TRBD2 for D (5 bases). V lost 2 bases and J 2 bases, leaving 16 bases between the germline ends. Germline V gives CDR1 GTSNPN, CDR2 SVGIG (reference sequence). The CDR3 runs 15 residues.

This clonotype was counted many times. The chain joins TRBV2 to TRBJ2-7, with D unclear. The CDR3 loop spans 11 amino acids. Germline CDR1 is SNHLY and CDR2 is FYNNEI. The V end was cut by 4 bases, the J end by 4 bases, with 5 bases between. CDR3 sequence reads: CASSAIYEQYF. The CDR3 nucleotides are TGTGCCAGCAGTGCGATATACGAGCAGTACTTC. Using reference TRBV2 and TRBJ2-7 for the parts outside the CDR3, the full variable domain is EPEVTQTPSHQVTQMGQEVILRCVPISNHLYFYWYRQILGQKVEFLVSFYNNEISEKSEIFDDQFSVERPDGSNFTLKIRSTKLEDSAMYFCASSAIYEQYFGPGTRLTVT.

The chain joins TRBV18 to TRBJ1-4; 12 bases are shared with TRBD1. The V gene end was trimmed by 3 bases and the J gene end by 8 bases; junction bases not matched to a gene: 4. The germline CDR1 and CDR2 sequences are KGHSH and LQKENI. This CDR3 comprises 15 residues. The CDR3 DNA reads as TGTGCCAGCTCACCGAGGGACAGGGGGCCGGAAAAACTGTTTTTT. This encodes CASSPRDRGPEKLFF.

A remark on this clonotype: This may come from a read error, since a much larger clone is one base off. V is TRBV3-1 and J is TRBJ1-2; the match to TRBD1 covers 7 bases. Germline loops: CDR1 LGHDT, CDR2 YNNKEL (reference sequence). CDR3 length: 11 residues. Written as DNA, the CDR3 is TGTCCCATCAGGGGGGTCTATGGCTACACCTTC. It is translated as CPIRGVYGYTF.

This clonotype was observed at least ten times. V is TRBV5-4 and J is TRBJ2-7; D gene uncertain. Between the trimmed V and J ends, which lost 3 bases and 2 bases, there was a span of 9 bases. The CDR3 loop spans 13 amino acids. The V gene's germline CDR1 is SGHNT and CDR2 YYREEE (reference sequence). This chain's CDR3 is CASSWSTTYEQYF. The CDR3 bases are TGTGCCAGCAGCTGGTCTACGACCTACGAGCAGTACTTC.

In the case of this clonotype: This may arise from a read error, as a much more abundant clone is one base away. CDR3 in amino acids: CASGQEPGQGYQPQHF. In DNA form, the CDR3 reads TGCGCCAGCGGCCAAGAACCGGGACAGGGTTATCAGCCCCAGCATTTT. This chain uses TRBV4-3 with TRBJ1-5, with 9 bases lining up with TRBD1. CDR1 and CDR2 from the germline V gene are LGHNA and YSLEER. CDR3 size: 16 residues.

With regard to this clonotype: This clone may be a read error of a much larger clone one base away. The CDR3 loop reads CASGLVTGPTDTQYF. The CDR3 DNA is TGCGCCAGCGGCTTGGTAACGGGACCCACAGATACGCAGTATTTT. The rearrangement joins TRBV5-1 to TRBJ2-3, with D perhaps being TRBD1 or TRBD2 (5 bases each). Germline loops: CDR1 SGHRS, CDR2 YFSETQ. The CDR3 has 15 residues.

The rearrangement joins TRBV29-1 to TRBJ1-4; 7 nucleotides agree with TRBD1. J gave up 8 bases and V 0 bases, and 6 bases lay outside the gene matches. The CDR3 is made up of 14 amino acids. The germline V gene encodes CDR1 SQVTM and CDR2 ANQGSEA. Here the CDR3 reads CSVEDRLRGEKLFF. The CDR3 DNA sequence: TGCAGCGTTGAAGATCGTCTCAGGGGGGAAAAACTGTTTTTT.

This clonotype has more than one count but fewer than ten. The chain recombines TRBV28 with TRBJ1-5; D unresolved. Germline V gene lookup returns CDR1 MDHEN and CDR2 SYDVKM. This CDR3 contains 12 residues. Trimming shortened V by 5 bases and J by 10 bases, and 12 bases separated the two germline ends. The CDR3 coding sequence is TGTGCCAGCAGTCCCCTGAAGGGACCCCAGCATTTT. This sequence encodes CASSPLKGPQHF.

About this clonotype itself: Possible read error: a much larger clone is one base away. V usage is TRBV5-1 and J usage is TRBJ2-2; 8 positions agree with TRBD2. This CDR3 comprises 16 residues. Germline assignment: CDR1 SGHRS and CDR2 YFSETQ. The CDR3 spells CASSLESGRSTEELFF. The CDR3, as DNA: TGCGCCAGCAGCTTGGAAAGCGGGAGAAGCACCGAGGAGCTGTTTTTT. Filled out from reference TRBV5-1 and TRBJ2-2, the complete variable domain reads KAGVTQTPRYLIKTRGQQVTLSCSPISGHRSVSWYQQTPGQGLQFLFEYFSETQRNKGNFPGRFSGRQFSNSRSEMNVSTLELGDSALYLCASSLESGRSTEELFFGEGSRLTVL.

To note about this clonotype: This sequence may be a read error, since a much larger clone differs from it by one base. The rearrangement uses TRBV11-2 and TRBJ1-5; tentatively, D is TRBD1 (5 bases). The CDR3 extends over 16 amino acids. Trimming pared 3 bases from V and 3 bases from J, leaving 15 bases between. Per germline, CDR1 SGHAT and CDR2 FQNNGV. The CDR3 sequence is CASSLGVKAANQPQHF. The CDR3 DNA reads as TGTGCCAGCAGCTTGGGGGTTAAGGCCGCCAATCAGCCCCAGCATTTT.

This clonotype was detected a few times. J is TRBJ1-2 and V is TRBV7-9, with 8 bases fitting TRBD1. Per the germline V gene, CDR1 is SEHNR and CDR2 is FQNEAQ (reference sequence). This CDR3 comprises 14 residues. V lost 6 bases, J lost 5 bases, and 8 bases stayed unmatched. In DNA, the CDR3 is TGTGCCAGCAGAAAACCGGGACAGGTTTATGGCTACACCTTC. Protein product: CASRKPGQVYGYTF.

The V gene is TRBV2, the J gene TRBJ2-3; 8 positions match TRBD2. The ends lost 3 bases at V and 11 bases at J; junction bases unmatched: 13. The CDR3 runs to 15 residues. CDR1 and CDR2 from the germline V gene are SNHLY and FYNNEI. The CDR3 nucleotides are TGTGCCAGCAGTGAGGTAGCGGGGTCCTACAATGAGCAGTATTTT. Translating gives CASSEVAGSYNEQYF.

This clonotype has only a few counts. V is TRBV12-3 or TRBV12-4 and J is TRBJ1-1; D call uncertain. Deletions cut 7 bases from V and 0 bases from J, with 6 bases between. The CDR3 consists of 12 residues. CDR3 in DNA: TGTGCCAGCATGCGGCTGAACACTGAAGCTTTCTTT. It specifies CASMRLNTEAFF.

On this clonotype itself: One base away lies a much larger clone, so this may be a sequencing read error. V gene TRBV5-1 combines with J gene TRBJ2-1; D call uncertain. This CDR3 spans 12 amino acids. Germline values: CDR1 SGHRS, CDR2 YFSETQ. The CDR3 loop is CASSLYYNEQLF. The DNA of the CDR3 is TGCGCCAGCAGCTTATACTACAATGAGCAGCTCTTC.

This clonotype was observed many times. The chain joins TRBV5-1 to TRBJ1-6; 7 nucleotides match TRBD1. The V and J ends lost 4 bases and 4 bases, in that order; junction bases with no gene match: 5. The CDR3 runs 15 residues. Germline V lookup: CDR1 SGHRS, CDR2 YFSETQ. CDR3 protein: CASSRDRFYNSPLHF. CDR3 sequence (DNA): TGCGCCAGCAGCCGGGACAGATTTTATAATTCACCCCTCCACTTT.